This entry concerns a single T cell receptor beta chain. These data are taken from a study of T cell changes during pregnancy in multiple sclerosis. Trimming took 5 bases from V and 4 from J, leaving 11 bases between them. CDR3 length: 13 amino acids. The V gene's germline CDR1 is SQVTM and CDR2 ANQGSEA. Sequencing was performed with immunoSEQ multiplex PCR; in TCRdb, only in-frame clones are kept and a portion is missing. Of 35,000 to 50,000 clones listed, around 84% are singletons. This TCR derives from a female donor with multiple sclerosis, enrolled in a pregnancy study. The V and J genes are TRBV29-1 and TRBJ1-4; no clear D gene. Here the sequenced sample was CD4+ T cells from peripheral blood mononuclear cells, taken before pregnancy. CDR3 in DNA: TGCAGCGTTCCTCTGGAGAGTAATGAAAAACTGTTTTTT. Its translation: CSVPLESNEKLFF.